This entry lists 28 T cell receptor beta chains sequenced from one sample in a study of T cell changes during pregnancy in multiple sclerosis. Method: immunoSEQ multiplex PCR; TCRdb's copy keeps in-frame clones and lacks some. This repertoire shows around 33,000 clones, 85% to 90% found once; its top ten account for roughly 0.56%. The sequencing used CD4+ T cells from peripheral blood mononuclear cells, collected in the third trimester of pregnancy. The receptors were sampled from a female donor in good health, enrolled as a control in a pregnancy study.

This chain uses TRBV27 with TRBJ2-7, with TRBD2 matching 8 bases. CDR1 and CDR2 (germline): MNHEY, SMNVEV (reference sequence). The junction had 14 bases not matched to a gene; V was cut back by 8 bases and J by 5 bases. CDR3 size: 15 residues. CDR3 in amino acids: CASSWSGSPRDEQYF. The CDR3 coding sequence is TGTGCCAGCTCTTGGAGCGGGAGCCCACGGGACGAGCAGTACTTC.

In its sample, this clone was seen a few times. This specimen includes other DNA sequences encoding the same CDR3. V is TRBV30 and J is TRBJ2-2; a weak D match, TRBD1 (5 bases). Germline V CDR1 and CDR2: GTSNPN, SVGIG (reference sequence). Deletions cut 1 base from V and 4 bases from J, with 7 bases between. The CDR3 loop spans 13 amino acids. The CDR3 region has the DNA TGTGCCTGGAGTGCAGGGCGCACCGGGGAGCTGTTTTTT. Translating it yields CAWSAGRTGELFF.

CDR3 DNA sequence: TGTGCCAGCAGCGCCCGACAGGGGAGGGATTCACCCCTCCACTTT. Translation: CASSARQGRDSPLHF. The chain couples TRBV5-4 to TRBJ1-6, with 8 bases that match TRBD1. The CDR3 sequence is 15 residues long. Germline V lookup: CDR1 SGHNT, CDR2 YYREEE (reference sequence). V dropped 4 bases and J dropped 8; count of bases not matched to a gene: 8.

The V gene is TRBV6-1, the J gene TRBJ1-1; a weak D match, TRBD1 (6 bases). Germline CDR1 reads MNHNS; CDR2 reads SASEGT. Trimming took off 6 bases at V and 8 bases at J, with 16 bases between the two ends. The CDR3 extends over 13 amino acids. The CDR3 here is CASRGGAVGEAFF. In DNA, the CDR3 is TGTGCCAGCAGGGGGGGGGCGGTTGGGGAAGCTTTCTTT.

The chain carries TRBV30 and TRBJ2-7; 12 bases agree with TRBD1. The V segment lost 6 bases and the J segment 3 bases; nucleotides outside the gene matches: 3. This CDR3 has 13 residues. Germline V gene lookup returns CDR1 GTSNPN and CDR2 SVGIG (reference sequence). CDR3 protein: CACGTGGLYEQYF. The CDR3 nucleotides read TGTGCCTGCGGGACAGGGGGCCTCTACGAGCAGTACTTC.

This sequence joins TRBV7-9 and TRBJ1-2; TRBD1 is a possible D gene (6 bases). V gave up 5 bases and J gave up 4 bases, with 20 bases separating them. The CDR3 contains 16 residues. Germline values: CDR1 SEHNR, CDR2 FQNEAQ (reference sequence). The CDR3 nucleotides read TGTGCCAGCAGCGAGAGGATTCTAGCGGGGGCCTATGGCTACACCTTC. Translating it yields CASSERILAGAYGYTF.

J is TRBJ2-3 and V is TRBV18, with D possibly being TRBD1 (5 bases). Trimming shortened V by 2 bases and J by 1 base, and 10 bases separated the two germline ends. The V gene's germline CDR1 is KGHSH and CDR2 LQKENI. The CDR3 length is 15 residues. The chain's CDR3 is CASSPRGRGTDTQYF. The CDR3, as DNA: TGTGCCAGCTCACCAAGGGGCCGGGGCACAGATACGCAGTATTTT. Looking up the rest from reference TRBV18 and TRBJ2-3 gives the full variable domain: NAGVMQNPRHLVRRRGQEARLRCSPMKGHSHVYWYRQLPEEGLKFMVYLQKENIIDESGMPKERFSAEFPKEGPSILRIQQVVRGDSAAYFCASSPRGRGTDTQYFGPGTRLTVL.

V usage is TRBV30 and J usage is TRBJ2-2, with D possibly TRBD1 on 6 matching bases. In germline, CDR1 is GTSNPN, CDR2 SVGIG (reference sequence). CDR3 length equals 11 residues. Trimming left V 5 bases short and J 5 bases short, with 6 bases between. CDR3 DNA sequence: TGTGCCTGGGACAGGACCGGGGAGCTGTTTTTT. Protein product: CAWDRTGELFF. Supplemented by reference TRBV30 and TRBJ2-2, the full variable domain reads SQTIHQWPATLVQPVGSPLSLECTVEGTSNPNLYWYRQAAGRGLQLLFYSVGIGQISSEVPQNLSASRPQDRQFILSSKKLLLSDSGFYLCAWDRTGELFFGEGSRLTVL.

This clone was counted only a few times. V is TRBV6-5 and J is TRBJ1-6, with unresolved D. Germline-derived CDR1 and CDR2 are MNHEY and SVGAGI. The CDR3 length is 13 residues. V dropped 8 bases and J dropped 7 bases, with 12 bases sitting between them. The CDR3 nucleotides read TGTGCCAGCCGGTGGACTCTCAATTCACCCCTCCACTTT. Its protein is CASRWTLNSPLHF.

The sample holds one count of this clone. The chain employs TRBV10-3 and TRBJ1-5; tentative D call: TRBD1 (6 bases). This CDR3 comprises 15 residues. V was trimmed by 3 bases and J by 4 bases, leaving 13 bases between them. CDR1 and CDR2 from the germline V gene are ENHRY and SYGVKD. The CDR3 here is CAISEHQGPNQPQHF. The CDR3 nucleotides are TGTGCCATCAGTGAACACCAGGGGCCGAATCAGCCCCAGCATTTT.

V and J are TRBV5-1 and TRBJ2-6, with D perhaps TRBD1 (6 bases). Germline V gene sequence: CDR1 SGHRS, CDR2 YFSETQ. This CDR3 is built from 16 residues. The ends were cut back, 3 bases at V and 2 bases at J, with 12 bases in the middle. The CDR3 loop is CASSSHRDTGANVLTF. The CDR3 DNA reads TGCGCCAGCAGCTCCCACAGGGACACTGGGGCCAACGTCCTGACTTTC.

This chain links TRBV5-1 with TRBJ2-3; D is possibly TRBD2 (5 bases). The CDR3 contains 15 residues. Germline CDR1 and CDR2: SGHRS and YFSETQ. The V gene lost 2 bases and the J gene lost 2 bases, with 12 bases spanning the gap. Here the CDR3 DNA reads TGCGCCAGCAGCTTTGAGGGCTGGTTCACAGATACGCAGTATTTT. Residues: CASSFEGWFTDTQYF. Full variable domain (rest looked up from reference TRBV5-1 and TRBJ2-3): KAGVTQTPRYLIKTRGQQVTLSCSPISGHRSVSWYQQTPGQGLQFLFEYFSETQRNKGNFPGRFSGRQFSNSRSEMNVSTLELGDSALYLCASSFEGWFTDTQYFGPGTRLTVL.

The chain employs TRBV10-2 and TRBJ2-5; tentatively, D is TRBD2 (7 bases). Germline V gene sequence: CDR1 WSHSY, CDR2 SAAADI. Trimming shortened V by 5 bases and J by 5 bases, and 12 bases separated the two germline ends. CDR3 size: 13 residues. The CDR3 nucleotides are TGCGCCAGCAGTCGGGGGGCGTGGGAGACCCAGTACTTC. It specifies CASSRGAWETQYF.

V and J are TRBV19 and TRBJ1-3; D is ambiguous. Trimming cost V 3 bases and J 4 bases, with 10 bases left between them. Germline values: CDR1 LNHDA, CDR2 SQIVND (reference sequence). The CDR3 consists of 14 residues. The CDR3: CASSIRLFGNTIYF. CDR3 nucleotides: TGTGCCAGTAGTATTCGACTTTTCGGAAACACCATATATTTT. Filled out from reference TRBV19 and TRBJ1-3, the complete variable domain reads DGGITQSPKYLFRKEGQNVTLSCEQNLNHDAMYWYRQDPGQGLRLIYYSQIVNDFQKGDIAEGYSVSREKKESFPLTVTSAQKNPTAFYLCASSIRLFGNTIYFGEGSWLTVV.

This clone came up once. The CDR3 sequence: CAISESGGTTGELFF. CDR3 coding DNA: TGTGCCATCAGTGAGTCTGGGGGGACCACCGGGGAGCTGTTTTTT. The rearrangement uses TRBV10-3 and TRBJ2-2; D possibly corresponds to TRBD2 (6 bases). In germline, CDR1 is ENHRY, CDR2 SYGVKD. The CDR3 is 15 residues long. Trimming removed 0 bases at V and 4 bases at J, with 9 bases between.

This chain connects TRBV5-6 to TRBJ1-2; the match to TRBD1 covers 9 bases. The CDR3 spans 14 residues. The germline V gene encodes CDR1 SGHDT and CDR2 YYEEEE. The trim removed 3 bases at V and 4 bases at J, leaving 4 bases unmatched. The CDR3 here is CASSSGTGTYGYTF. CDR3 bases: TGTGCCAGCAGCTCCGGGACAGGGACCTATGGCTACACCTTC.

This clone was seen a single time. The chain joins TRBV30 to TRBJ1-4, with D perhaps TRBD1 (6 bases). The germline gives CDR1 GTSNPN, CDR2 SVGIG (reference sequence). This CDR3 contains 14 residues. Trimming shortened V by 5 bases and J by 8 bases, and 18 bases separated the two germline ends. CDR3 in amino acids: CAWAWTANGEKLFF. Written as DNA, the CDR3 is TGTGCCTGGGCTTGGACAGCCAACGGGGAAAAACTGTTTTTT.

The chain carries TRBV4-1 and TRBJ1-1, with 7 bases lining up with TRBD1. J was trimmed by 0 bases and V by 1 base; bases with no gene match: 2. Per the germline V gene, CDR1 is MGHRA and CDR2 is YSYEKL. The CDR3 has 15 residues. The CDR3 DNA is TGCGCCAGCAGCCAAGCAGGGGGGATGAACACTGAAGCTTTCTTT. Amino acids: CASSQAGGMNTEAFF.

The chain combines TRBV7-2 with TRBJ2-5; TRBD2 might be the D (7 bases). CDR3 length: 16 amino acids. Between the trimmed V and J ends, which lost 0 bases and 5 bases, there was a span of 16 bases. From germline, CDR1 is SGHTA and CDR2 FQGNSA. For the CDR3, the DNA is TGTGCCAGCAGCTTAGCCAACCGGGGGGCCAGCGAGACCCAGTACTTC. As protein: CASSLANRGASETQYF.

The chain joins TRBV10-1 to TRBJ2-2; 10 bases map to TRBD2. Losses at the gene ends were 3 bases for V and 1 base for J; bases not matched to a gene: 11. Germline lookup yields CDR1 WNHNN and CDR2 SYGVQD (reference sequence). The CDR3 loop spans 19 amino acids. The CDR3 loop reads CASSDSVGTSGVNTGELFF. In nucleotides, the CDR3 is TGCGCCAGCAGTGACTCGGTCGGTACTAGCGGGGTGAACACCGGGGAGCTGTTTTTT.

J is TRBJ2-5 and V is TRBV2, with a weak D call TRBD2 (6 bases). The J call may be in error: the DNA end matches TRBJ2-7 better. The CDR3 spans 17 residues. Germline V gene data show CDR1 as SNHLY and CDR2 as FYNNEI. The CDR3 nucleotides are TGTGCCAGCAGAAGAGGTATGGTAGCGGTCGATTCCTACGAGCAGTACTTC. Translating it yields CASRRGMVAVDSYEQYF.

The V call is TRBV30, the J call TRBJ2-7; 9 bases map to TRBD1. Trimming cost V 8 bases and J 2 bases; bases outside gene matches: 7. Germline CDR1 reads GTSNPN; CDR2 reads SVGIG (reference sequence). This CDR3 has 13 residues. The CDR3 here is CARRQGGTYEQYF. The CDR3, as DNA: TGTGCCCGAAGACAGGGGGGGACCTACGAGCAGTACTTC.

V is TRBV30 and J is TRBJ2-3; the D is unclear. Germline assignment: CDR1 GTSNPN and CDR2 SVGIG (reference sequence). CDR3 length equals 11 residues. Trimming shortened V by 5 bases and J by 2 bases, and 5 bases separated the two germline ends. The CDR3 coding sequence is TGTGCCTGGGGGCACACAGATACGCAGTATTTT. Its translation: CAWGHTDTQYF.

The chain employs TRBV7-8 and TRBJ1-1, with a possible D match to TRBD1 (5 bases). The length of the CDR3 is 14 residues. Germline-derived CDR1 and CDR2 are SGHVS and FQNEAQ. Trimming shortened V by 5 bases and J by 5 bases, and 15 bases separated the two germline ends. CDR3 bases: TGTGCCAGCAGCATGGGGGGGAGAGGGACTGAAGCTTTCTTT. Its translation: CASSMGGRGTEAFF.

This CDR3 is CASSRPGGTGELFF. As DNA, the CDR3 is TGTGCCAGCTCACGTCCCGGGGGAACCGGGGAGCTGTTTTTT. The gene calls are TRBV18 and TRBJ2-2, with D possibly matching TRBD2 (6 bases). This CDR3 has 14 amino acids. From germline, CDR1 is KGHSH and CDR2 LQKENI. V was pared by 4 bases and J by 5 bases, with 11 bases between.

This sequence joins TRBV6-1 and TRBJ1-4, with 7 positions matching TRBD1. Germline V CDR1 and CDR2: MNHNS, SASEGT. The CDR3 sequence is 14 residues long. J lost 4 bases, V lost 6 bases, and 5 bases had no gene match. CDR3 sequence reads: CASSTGTVNEKLFF. DNA for the CDR3: TGTGCCAGCAGCACCGGGACAGTTAATGAAAAACTGTTTTTT.

This clone turned up a few times. V usage is TRBV27 and J usage is TRBJ1-1; TRBD1 agrees at 9 bases. The V segment lost 5 bases and the J segment 3 bases; nucleotides outside the gene matches: 7. This CDR3 has 15 residues. Germline V gene lookup returns CDR1 MNHEY and CDR2 SMNVEV (reference sequence). CDR3: CASSLRTGADTEAFF. CDR3 nucleotide sequence: TGTGCCAGCAGTCTCCGGACAGGGGCGGACACTGAAGCTTTCTTT.

This clone is classed as medium-sized. At the DNA level, this CDR3 is encoded by other sequences in the same sample as well. This sequence joins TRBV5-6 and TRBJ2-6; D remains unclear. The CDR3 sequence is 15 residues long. V was pared by 6 bases and J by 0 bases, with 10 bases between. Per the germline V gene, CDR1 is SGHDT and CDR2 is YYEEEE. The CDR3 nucleotides read TGTGCCAGCAACACGTTTATCTCTGGGGCCAACGTCCTGACTTTC. This gives the protein CASNTFISGANVLTF.